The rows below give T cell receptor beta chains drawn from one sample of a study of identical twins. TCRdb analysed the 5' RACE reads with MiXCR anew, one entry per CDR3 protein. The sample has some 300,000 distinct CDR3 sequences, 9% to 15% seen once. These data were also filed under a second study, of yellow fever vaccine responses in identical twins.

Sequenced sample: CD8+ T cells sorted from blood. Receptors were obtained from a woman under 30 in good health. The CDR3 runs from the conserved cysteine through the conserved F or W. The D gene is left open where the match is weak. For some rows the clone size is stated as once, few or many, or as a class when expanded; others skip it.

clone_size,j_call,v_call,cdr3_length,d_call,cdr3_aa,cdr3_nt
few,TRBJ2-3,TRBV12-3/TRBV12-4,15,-,CASSSPRGLTDTQYF,TGTGCCAGCAGTTCCCCCCGGGGGCTCACAGATACGCAGTATTTT
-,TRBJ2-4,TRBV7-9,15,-,CASSPSEEAKNIQYF,TGTGCCAGCAGCCCTAGCGAGGAAGCCAAAAACATTCAGTACTTC
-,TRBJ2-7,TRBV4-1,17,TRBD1,CASSLLLMTGARYEQYF,TGCGCCAGCAGCCTCTTGCTAATGACAGGGGCGCGGTACGAGCAGTACTTC
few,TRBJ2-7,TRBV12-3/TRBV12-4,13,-,CASLDWDSYEQYF,TGTGCCAGCCTGGACTGGGATTCTTACGAGCAGTACTTC
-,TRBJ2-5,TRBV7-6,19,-,CACSRSWGGRGGQLETQYF,TGTGCCTGCAGTCGGAGCTGGGGGGGCAGAGGGGGCCAATTGGAGACCCAGTACTTC
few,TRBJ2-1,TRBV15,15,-,CATSYRQTTYNEQFF,TGTGCCACCAGCTACCGGCAGACCACCTACAATGAGCAGTTCTTC
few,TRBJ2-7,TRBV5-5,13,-,CASSLVRAGEQYF,TGTGCCAGCAGCTTGGTCAGGGCAGGGGAGCAGTACTTC
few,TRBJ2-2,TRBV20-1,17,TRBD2,CSANRAGGLSNTGELFF,TGCAGTGCTAACAGAGCGGGGGGCCTATCCAACACCGGGGAGCTGTTTTTT
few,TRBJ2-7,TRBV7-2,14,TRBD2,CASSSEGAGVEQYF,TGTGCCAGCAGCTCCGAGGGAGCGGGAGTCGAGCAGTACTTC
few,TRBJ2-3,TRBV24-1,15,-,CATSAGSQRADTQYF,TGTGCCACCAGTGCCGGGTCCCAACGGGCAGATACGCAGTATTTT
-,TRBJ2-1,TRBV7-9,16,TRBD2,CASSPHTSGDYNEQFF,TGTGCCAGCAGCCCCCACACTAGCGGGGACTACAATGAGCAGTTCTTC
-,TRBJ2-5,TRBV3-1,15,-,CASSQAGSSGETQYF,TGTGCCAGCAGCCAAGCAGGGTCGAGTGGAGAGACCCAGTACTTC
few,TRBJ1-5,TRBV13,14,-,CASSPGPKLKPQHF,TGTGCCAGCAGCCCAGGACCGAAATTAAAGCCCCAGCATTTT
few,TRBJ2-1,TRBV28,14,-,CASSPSGLGNEQFF,TGTGCCAGCAGTCCCAGTGGATTGGGGAATGAGCAGTTCTTC
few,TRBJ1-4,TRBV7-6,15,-,CASSLARRPNEKLFF,TGTGCCAGCAGCTTAGCGAGACGGCCTAATGAAAAACTGTTTTTT
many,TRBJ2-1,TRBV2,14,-,CASSEAMGAGEQFF,TGTGCCAGCAGTGAAGCGATGGGGGCAGGCGAGCAGTTCTTC
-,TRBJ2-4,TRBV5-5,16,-,CASSGAENLAKNIQYF,TGTGCCAGCAGCGGGGCGGAGAACCTAGCCAAAAACATTCAGTACTTC
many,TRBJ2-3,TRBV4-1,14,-,CASSQVGTTDTQYF,TGCGCCAGCAGCCAAGTCGGGACTACAGATACGCAGTATTTT
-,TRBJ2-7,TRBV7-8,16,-,CASSLSGGQRSYEQYF,TGTGCCAGCAGCTTATCGGGGGGCCAACGGTCCTACGAGCAGTACTTC
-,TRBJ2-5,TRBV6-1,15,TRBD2,CASRGLAGPQETQYF,TGTGCCAGCAGAGGACTAGCGGGACCCCAAGAGACCCAGTACTTC
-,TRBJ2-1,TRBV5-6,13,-,CASKLAEYNEQFF,TGTGCCAGCAAACTAGCTGAGTACAATGAGCAGTTCTTC
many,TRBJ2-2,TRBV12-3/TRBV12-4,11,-,CASSAPGELFF,TGTGCCAGCAGCGCCCCCGGGGAGCTGTTTTTT
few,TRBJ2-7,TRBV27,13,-,CASSFGETNEQYF,TGTGCCAGCAGTTTTGGGGAAACCAACGAGCAGTACTTC
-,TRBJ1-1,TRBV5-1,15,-,CASSLGTGWNTEAFF,TGCGCCAGCAGCTTGGGCACAGGGTGGAACACTGAAGCTTTCTTT
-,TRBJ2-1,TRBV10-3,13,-,CAIIDRRGDEQFF,TGTGCCATCATTGATAGGCGGGGCGATGAGCAGTTCTTC
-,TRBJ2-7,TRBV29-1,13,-,CSVEDRVSYEQYF,TGCAGCGTTGAAGATAGGGTATCCTACGAGCAGTACTTC
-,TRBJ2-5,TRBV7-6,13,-,CASTSDGQETQYF,TGTGCCAGCACTTCCGATGGCCAAGAGACCCAGTACTTC
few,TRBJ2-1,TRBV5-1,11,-,CASSFNDEQFF,TGCGCCAGCAGCTTTAACGATGAGCAGTTCTTC
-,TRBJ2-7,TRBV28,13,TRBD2,CASSSLAGFEQYF,TGTGCCAGCAGTTCTCTAGCGGGTTTCGAGCAGTACTTC
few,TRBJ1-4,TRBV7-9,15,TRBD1,CASSWGQATNEKLFF,TGTGCCAGCAGCTGGGGACAGGCAACTAATGAAAAACTGTTTTTT
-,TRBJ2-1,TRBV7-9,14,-,CASSLEGGQGEQFF,TGTGCCAGCAGCTTAGAGGGGGGGCAGGGTGAGCAGTTCTTC
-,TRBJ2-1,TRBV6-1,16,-,CASSEAPDTTYNEQFF,TGTGCCAGCAGTGAAGCCCCGGATACCACTTACAATGAGCAGTTCTTC
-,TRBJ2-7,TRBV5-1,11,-,CASSVYYEQYF,TGCGCCAGCAGCGTATACTACGAGCAGTACTTC
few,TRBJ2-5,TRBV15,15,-,CATSSGTGPQETQYF,TGTGCCACCTCCAGCGGTACAGGTCCCCAAGAGACCCAGTACTTC
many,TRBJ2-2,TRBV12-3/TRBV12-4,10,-,CASGSGELFF,TGTGCCAGCGGAAGCGGGGAGCTGTTTTTT
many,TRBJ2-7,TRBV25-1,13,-,CASEGTESYEQYF,TGTGCCAGCGAAGGGACTGAATCCTACGAGCAGTACTTC
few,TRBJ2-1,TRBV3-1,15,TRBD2,CASSLGASGGNEQFF,TGTGCCAGCAGCCTAGGGGCTAGCGGGGGGAATGAGCAGTTCTTC
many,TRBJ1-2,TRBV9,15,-,CASSSRSGTNYGYTF,TGTGCCAGCAGCTCCCGATCGGGAACTAACTATGGCTACACCTTC
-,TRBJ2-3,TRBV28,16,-,CASSPTLTTSTDTQYF,TGTGCCAGCAGTCCAACACTAACTACTAGCACAGATACGCAGTATTTT
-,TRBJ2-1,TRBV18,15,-,CASSPPIQGYNEQFF,TGTGCCAGCTCACCACCGATACAGGGATACAATGAGCAGTTCTTC
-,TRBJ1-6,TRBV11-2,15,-,CASSLDLKSNSPLHF,TGTGCCAGCAGCTTAGATCTAAAGTCAAATTCACCCCTCCACTTT
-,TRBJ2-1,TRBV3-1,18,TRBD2,CASTKRTSGGHLYNEQFF,TGTGCCAGCACCAAAAGGACTAGCGGGGGCCATCTATACAATGAGCAGTTCTTC
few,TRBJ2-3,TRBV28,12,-,CASSLDLDTQYF,TGTGCCAGCAGTCTTGATTTAGATACGCAGTATTTT
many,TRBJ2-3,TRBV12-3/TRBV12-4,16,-,CASRSGGGPLSDTQYF,TGTGCCAGCAGATCAGGAGGGGGGCCGTTATCAGATACGCAGTATTTT
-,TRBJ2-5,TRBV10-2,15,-,CASSEYRSFKETQYF,TGCGCCAGCAGTGAGTACAGGTCCTTTAAAGAGACCCAGTACTTC
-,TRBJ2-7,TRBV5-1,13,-,CASSLVGNAEQYF,TGCGCCAGCAGCTTGGTAGGGAATGCCGAGCAGTACTTC
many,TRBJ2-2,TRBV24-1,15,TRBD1,CATSERDRETGELFF,TGTGCCACCAGTGAACGGGACAGGGAGACCGGGGAGCTGTTTTTT
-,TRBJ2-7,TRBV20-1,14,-,CSARDLTGNYEQYF,TGCAGTGCTAGAGACTTGACGGGGAACTACGAGCAGTACTTC
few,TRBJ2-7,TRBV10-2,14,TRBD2,CASSELAGRGEQYF,TGCGCCAGCAGCGAACTAGCGGGACGGGGCGAGCAGTACTTC
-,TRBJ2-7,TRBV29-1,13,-,CSVVVSTTYEQYF,TGCAGCGTTGTCGTCAGTACCACCTACGAGCAGTACTTC
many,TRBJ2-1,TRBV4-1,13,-,CASSPPSGVGQFF,TGCGCCAGCAGCCCCCCTTCAGGAGTTGGGCAGTTCTTC
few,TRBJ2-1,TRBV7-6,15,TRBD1,CASSPDRGSFNEQFF,TGTGCCAGCAGCCCGGACAGGGGGTCGTTCAATGAGCAGTTCTTC